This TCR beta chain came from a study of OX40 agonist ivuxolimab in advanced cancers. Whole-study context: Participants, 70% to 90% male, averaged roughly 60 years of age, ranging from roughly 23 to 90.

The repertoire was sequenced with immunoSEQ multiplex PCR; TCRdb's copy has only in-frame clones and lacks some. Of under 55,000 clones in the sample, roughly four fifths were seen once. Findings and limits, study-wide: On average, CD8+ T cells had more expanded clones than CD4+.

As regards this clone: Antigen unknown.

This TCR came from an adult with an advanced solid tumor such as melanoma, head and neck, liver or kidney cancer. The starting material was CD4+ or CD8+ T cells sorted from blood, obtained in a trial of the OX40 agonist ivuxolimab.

CDR3 coding DNA: TGTGCCAGCACCACAGGGTCCCTTGCGACTTTCTTT. Its protein is CASTTGSLATFF. This chain connects TRBV28 to TRBJ1-1; tentatively, D is TRBD1 (6 bases). This CDR3 spans 12 amino acids. Germline V gene sequence: CDR1 MDHEN, CDR2 SYDVKM. Trimming shortened V by 7 bases and J by 12 bases, and 18 bases separated the two germline ends.